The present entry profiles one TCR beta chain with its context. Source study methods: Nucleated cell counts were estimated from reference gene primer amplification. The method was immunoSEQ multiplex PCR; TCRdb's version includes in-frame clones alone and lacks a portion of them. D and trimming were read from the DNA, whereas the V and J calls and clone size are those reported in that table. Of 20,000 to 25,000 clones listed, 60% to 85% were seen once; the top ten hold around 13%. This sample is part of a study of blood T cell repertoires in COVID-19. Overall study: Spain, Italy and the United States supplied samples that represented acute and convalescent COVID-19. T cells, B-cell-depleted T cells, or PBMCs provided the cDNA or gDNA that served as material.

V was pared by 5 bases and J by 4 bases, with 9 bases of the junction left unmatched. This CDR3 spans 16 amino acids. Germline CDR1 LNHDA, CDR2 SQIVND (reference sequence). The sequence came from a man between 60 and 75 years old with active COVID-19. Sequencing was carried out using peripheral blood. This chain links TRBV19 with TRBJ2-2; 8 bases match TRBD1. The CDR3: CASSVSGGVVTGELFF. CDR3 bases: TGTGCCAGTAGTGTATCAGGGGGCGTAGTCACCGGGGAGCTGTTTTTT.